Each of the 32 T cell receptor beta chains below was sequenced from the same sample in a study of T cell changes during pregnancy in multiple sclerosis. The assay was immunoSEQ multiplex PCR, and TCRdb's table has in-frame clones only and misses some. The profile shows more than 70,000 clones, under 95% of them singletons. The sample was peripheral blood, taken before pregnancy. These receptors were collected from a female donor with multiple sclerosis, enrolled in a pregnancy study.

CDR3 DNA: TGCGCCAGCAGCTTGGCCATGGGGGAGGACGGCTACACCTTC. Translated: CASSLAMGEDGYTF. The chain carries TRBV5-1 and TRBJ1-2; perhaps TRBD1 as D (5 bases). The germline CDR1 and CDR2 sequences are SGHRS and YFSETQ. This CDR3 is built from 14 residues. V was trimmed by 0 bases and J by 8 bases, leaving 14 bases between them. Looking up the rest from reference TRBV5-1 and TRBJ1-2 gives the full variable domain: KAGVTQTPRYLIKTRGQQVTLSCSPISGHRSVSWYQQTPGQGLQFLFEYFSETQRNKGNFPGRFSGRQFSNSRSEMNVSTLELGDSALYLCASSLAMGEDGYTFGSGTRLTVV.

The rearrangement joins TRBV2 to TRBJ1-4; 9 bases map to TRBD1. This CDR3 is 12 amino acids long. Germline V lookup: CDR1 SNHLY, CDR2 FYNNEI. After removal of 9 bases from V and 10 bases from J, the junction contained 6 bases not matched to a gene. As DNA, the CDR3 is TGTGCCAGTGGACAGGGGACAGGAAAACTGTTTTTT. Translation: CASGQGTGKLFF. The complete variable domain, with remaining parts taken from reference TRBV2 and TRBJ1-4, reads EPEVTQTPSHQVTQMGQEVILRCVPISNHLYFYWYRQILGQKVEFLVSFYNNEISEKSEIFDDQFSVERPDGSNFTLKIRSTKLEDSAMYFCASGQGTGKLFFGSGTQLSVL.

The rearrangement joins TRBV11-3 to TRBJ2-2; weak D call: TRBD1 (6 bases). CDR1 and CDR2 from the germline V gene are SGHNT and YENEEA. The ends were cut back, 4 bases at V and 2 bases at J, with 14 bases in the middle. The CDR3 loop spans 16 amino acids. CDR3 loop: CASSWGGGRNTGELFF. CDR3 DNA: TGTGCCAGCAGCTGGGGTGGGGGCCGTAACACCGGGGAGCTGTTTTTT.

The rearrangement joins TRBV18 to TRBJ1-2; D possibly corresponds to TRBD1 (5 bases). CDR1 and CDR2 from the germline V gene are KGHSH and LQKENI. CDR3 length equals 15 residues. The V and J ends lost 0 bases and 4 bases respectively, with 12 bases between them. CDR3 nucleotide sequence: TGTGCCAGCTCACCACCGACAGCAGGCCCCTATGGCTACACCTTC. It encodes CASSPPTAGPYGYTF.

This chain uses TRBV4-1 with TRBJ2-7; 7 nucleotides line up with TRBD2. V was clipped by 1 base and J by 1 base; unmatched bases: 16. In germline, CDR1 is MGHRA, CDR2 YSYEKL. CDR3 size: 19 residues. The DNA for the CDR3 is TGCGCCAGCAGCCAAGCTCCCACCACTAGTGGCGGGAGTTCCTACGAGCAGTACTTC. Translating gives CASSQAPTTSGGSSYEQYF.

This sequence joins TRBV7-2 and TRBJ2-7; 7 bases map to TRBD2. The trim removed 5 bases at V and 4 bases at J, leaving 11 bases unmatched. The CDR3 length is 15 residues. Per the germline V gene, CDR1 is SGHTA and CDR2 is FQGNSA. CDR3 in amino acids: CASSERELSSYEQYF. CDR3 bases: TGTGCCAGCAGCGAGCGGGAACTCTCGTCGTACGAGCAGTACTTC.

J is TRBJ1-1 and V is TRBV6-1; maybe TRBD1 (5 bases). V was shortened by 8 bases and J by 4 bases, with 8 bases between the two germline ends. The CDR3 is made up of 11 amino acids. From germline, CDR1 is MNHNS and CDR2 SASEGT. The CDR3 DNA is TGTGCCAGCGGCGGGGGCACTGAAGCTTTCTTT. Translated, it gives CASGGGTEAFF.

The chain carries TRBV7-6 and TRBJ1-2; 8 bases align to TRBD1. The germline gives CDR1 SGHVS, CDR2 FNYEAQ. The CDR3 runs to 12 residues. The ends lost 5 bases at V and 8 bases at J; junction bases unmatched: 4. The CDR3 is CASSPTGDGYTF. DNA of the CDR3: TGTGCCAGCAGCCCGACAGGGGACGGCTACACCTTC.

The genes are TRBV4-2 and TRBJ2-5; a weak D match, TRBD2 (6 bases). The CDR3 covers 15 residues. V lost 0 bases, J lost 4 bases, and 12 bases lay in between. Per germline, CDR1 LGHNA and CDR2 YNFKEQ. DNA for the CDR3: TGTGCCAGCAGCCAAGACGGAACTAGCAGAGAGACCCAGTACTTC. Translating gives CASSQDGTSRETQYF.

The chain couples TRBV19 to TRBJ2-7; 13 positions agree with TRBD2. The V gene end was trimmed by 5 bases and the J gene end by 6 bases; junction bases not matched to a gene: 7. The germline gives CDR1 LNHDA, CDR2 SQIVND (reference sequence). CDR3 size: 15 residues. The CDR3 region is CASSLGLAGVIEQYF. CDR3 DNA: TGTGCCAGTAGTCTCGGACTAGCGGGAGTTATCGAGCAGTACTTC.

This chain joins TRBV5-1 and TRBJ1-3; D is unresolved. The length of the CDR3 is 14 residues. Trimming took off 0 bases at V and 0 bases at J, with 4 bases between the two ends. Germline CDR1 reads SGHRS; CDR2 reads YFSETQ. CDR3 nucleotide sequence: TGCGCCAGCAGCTTGGACGGCTCTGGAAACACCATATATTTT. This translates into CASSLDGSGNTIYF.

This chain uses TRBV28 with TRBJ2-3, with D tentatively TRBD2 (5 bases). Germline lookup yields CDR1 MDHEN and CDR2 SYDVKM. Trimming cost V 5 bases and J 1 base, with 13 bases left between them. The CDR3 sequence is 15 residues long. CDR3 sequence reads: CASSPRLSRTDTQYF. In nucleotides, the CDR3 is TGTGCCAGCAGTCCCCGACTATCGCGCACAGATACGCAGTATTTT.

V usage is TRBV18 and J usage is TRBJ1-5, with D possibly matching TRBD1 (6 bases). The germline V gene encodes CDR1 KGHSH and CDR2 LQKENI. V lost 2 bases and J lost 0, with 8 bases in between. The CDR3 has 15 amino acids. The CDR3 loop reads CASSPTGNSNQPQHF. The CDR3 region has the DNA TGTGCCAGCTCACCAACAGGGAATAGCAATCAGCCCCAGCATTTT.

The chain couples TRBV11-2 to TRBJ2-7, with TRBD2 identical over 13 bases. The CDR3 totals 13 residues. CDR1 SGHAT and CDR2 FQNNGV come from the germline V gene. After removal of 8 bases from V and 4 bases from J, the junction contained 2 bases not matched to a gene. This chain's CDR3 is CASRLAGGYEQYF. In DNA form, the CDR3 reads TGTGCCAGCCGACTAGCGGGAGGTTACGAGCAGTACTTC.

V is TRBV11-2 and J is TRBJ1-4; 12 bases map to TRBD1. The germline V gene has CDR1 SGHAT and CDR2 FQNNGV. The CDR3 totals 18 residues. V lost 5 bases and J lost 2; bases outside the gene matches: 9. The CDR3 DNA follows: TGTGCCAGCAGCCCCCGGGGACAGGGGGCGTCTACTAATGAAAAACTGTTTTTT. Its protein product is CASSPRGQGASTNEKLFF.

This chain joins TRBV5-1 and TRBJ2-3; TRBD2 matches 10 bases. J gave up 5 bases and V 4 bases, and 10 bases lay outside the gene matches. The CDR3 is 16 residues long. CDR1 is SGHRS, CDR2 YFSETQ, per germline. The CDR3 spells CASSMGASGGKDTQYF. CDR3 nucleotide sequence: TGCGCCAGCAGCATGGGGGCTAGCGGGGGTAAAGATACGCAGTATTTT.

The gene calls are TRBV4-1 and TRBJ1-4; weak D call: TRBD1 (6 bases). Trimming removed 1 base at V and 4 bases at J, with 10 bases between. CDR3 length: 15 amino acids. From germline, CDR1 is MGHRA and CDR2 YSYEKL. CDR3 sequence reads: CASSQVGGNNEKLFF. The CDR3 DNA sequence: TGCGCCAGCAGCCAAGTTGGGGGCAATAATGAAAAACTGTTTTTT.

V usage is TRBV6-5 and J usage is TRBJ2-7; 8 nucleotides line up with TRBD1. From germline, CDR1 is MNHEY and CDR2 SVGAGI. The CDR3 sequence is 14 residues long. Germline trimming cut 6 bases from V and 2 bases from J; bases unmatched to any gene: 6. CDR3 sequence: CASSEGTGAYEQYF. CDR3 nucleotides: TGTGCCAGCAGCGAGGGGACAGGTGCCTACGAGCAGTACTTC.

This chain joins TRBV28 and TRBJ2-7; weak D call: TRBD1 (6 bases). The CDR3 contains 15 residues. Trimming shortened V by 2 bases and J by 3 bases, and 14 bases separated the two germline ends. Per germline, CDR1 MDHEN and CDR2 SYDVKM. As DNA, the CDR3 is TGTGCCAGCAGTTTACTCGACAGGTCTGGCTACGAGCAGTACTTC. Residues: CASSLLDRSGYEQYF.

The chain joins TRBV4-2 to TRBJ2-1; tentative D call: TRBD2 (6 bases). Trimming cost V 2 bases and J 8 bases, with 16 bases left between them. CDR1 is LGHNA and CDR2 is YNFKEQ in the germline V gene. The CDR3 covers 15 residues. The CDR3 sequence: CASSQTGAPRDEQFF. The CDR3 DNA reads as TGTGCCAGCAGCCAAACGGGAGCCCCCCGGGATGAGCAGTTCTTC.

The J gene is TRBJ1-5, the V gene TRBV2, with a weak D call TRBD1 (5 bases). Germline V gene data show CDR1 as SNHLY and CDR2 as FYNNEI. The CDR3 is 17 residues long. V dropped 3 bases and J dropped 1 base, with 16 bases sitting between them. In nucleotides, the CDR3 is TGTGCCAGCAGTGACCCTGGCAGGGTCCAAAGCAATCAGCCCCAGCATTTT. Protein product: CASSDPGRVQSNQPQHF.

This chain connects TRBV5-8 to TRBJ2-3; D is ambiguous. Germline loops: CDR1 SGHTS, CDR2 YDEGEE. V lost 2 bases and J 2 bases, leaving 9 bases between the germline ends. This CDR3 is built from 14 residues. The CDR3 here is CASSFEQTTDTQYF. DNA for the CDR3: TGTGCCAGCAGCTTCGAACAGACCACAGATACGCAGTATTTT.

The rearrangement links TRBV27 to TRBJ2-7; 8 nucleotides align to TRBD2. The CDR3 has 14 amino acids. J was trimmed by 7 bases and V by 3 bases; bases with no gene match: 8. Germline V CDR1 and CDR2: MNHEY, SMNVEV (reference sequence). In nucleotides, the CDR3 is TGTGCCAGCAGTTTCAGTCGGGAGGGGTATGAGCAGTACTTC. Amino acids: CASSFSREGYEQYF.

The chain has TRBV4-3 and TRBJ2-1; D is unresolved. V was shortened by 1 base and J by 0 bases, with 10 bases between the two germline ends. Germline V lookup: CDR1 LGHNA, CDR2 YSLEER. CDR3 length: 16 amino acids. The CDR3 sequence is CASSQVAASSYNEQFF. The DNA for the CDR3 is TGCGCCAGCAGCCAAGTGGCGGCCAGCTCCTACAATGAGCAGTTCTTC.

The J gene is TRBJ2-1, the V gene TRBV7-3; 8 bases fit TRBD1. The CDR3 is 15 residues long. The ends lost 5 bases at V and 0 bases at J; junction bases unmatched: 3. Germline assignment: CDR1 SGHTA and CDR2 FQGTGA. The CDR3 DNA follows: TGTGCCAGCAGCCCTCAGGGGGCCTCCTACAATGAGCAGTTCTTC. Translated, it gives CASSPQGASYNEQFF.

The CDR3 spells CASSERGIMNTEAFF. Here the CDR3 DNA reads TGTGCCAGCAGTGAAAGGGGAATTATGAACACTGAAGCTTTCTTT. The chain recombines TRBV6-1 with TRBJ1-1, with D perhaps TRBD1 (5 bases). Looked up from germline, CDR1 is MNHNS and CDR2 is SASEGT. This CDR3 region has 15 residues. The germline V and J ends were trimmed by 2 bases and 0 bases, with 10 bases remaining between them.

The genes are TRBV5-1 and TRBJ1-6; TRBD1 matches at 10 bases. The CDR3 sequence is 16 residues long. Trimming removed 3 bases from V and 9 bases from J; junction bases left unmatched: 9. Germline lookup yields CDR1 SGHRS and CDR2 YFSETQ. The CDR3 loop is CASSWGGTGEISPLHF. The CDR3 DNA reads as TGCGCCAGCAGCTGGGGTGGGACAGGGGAGATTTCACCCCTCCACTTT.

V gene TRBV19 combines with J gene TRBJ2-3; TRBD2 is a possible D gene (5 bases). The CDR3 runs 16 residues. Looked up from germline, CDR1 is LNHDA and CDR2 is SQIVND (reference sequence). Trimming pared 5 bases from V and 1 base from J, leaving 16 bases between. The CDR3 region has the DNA TGTGCCAGTAGTCCTGCGCTGGGCGGGCGCACAGATACGCAGTATTTT. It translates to CASSPALGGRTDTQYF.

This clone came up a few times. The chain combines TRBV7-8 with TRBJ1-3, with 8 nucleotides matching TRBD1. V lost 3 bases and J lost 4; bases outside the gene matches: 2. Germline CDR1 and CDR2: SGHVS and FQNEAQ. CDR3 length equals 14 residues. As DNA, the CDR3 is TGTGCCAGCAGCTTGGGGACAGGCGGAAACACCATATATTTT. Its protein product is CASSLGTGGNTIYF.

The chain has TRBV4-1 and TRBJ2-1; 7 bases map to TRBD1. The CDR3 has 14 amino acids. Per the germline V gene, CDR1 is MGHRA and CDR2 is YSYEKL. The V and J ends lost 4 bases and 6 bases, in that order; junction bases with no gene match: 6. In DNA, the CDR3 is TGCGCCAGCAGCCCCCCCGGACAGGTCAATGAGCAGTTCTTC. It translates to CASSPPGQVNEQFF.

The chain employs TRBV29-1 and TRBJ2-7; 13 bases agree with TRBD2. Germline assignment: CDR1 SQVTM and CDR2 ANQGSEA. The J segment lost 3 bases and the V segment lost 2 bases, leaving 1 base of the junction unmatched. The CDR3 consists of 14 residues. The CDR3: CSVERTSGGYEQYF. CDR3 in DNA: TGCAGCGTTGAACGGACTAGCGGGGGCTACGAGCAGTACTTC.

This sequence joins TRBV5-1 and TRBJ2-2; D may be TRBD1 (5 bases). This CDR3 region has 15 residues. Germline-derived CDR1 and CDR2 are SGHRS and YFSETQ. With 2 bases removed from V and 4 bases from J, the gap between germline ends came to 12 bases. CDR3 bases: TGCGCCAGCAGCTTAGATGGGGCGATCACCGGGGAGCTGTTTTTT. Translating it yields CASSLDGAITGELFF.